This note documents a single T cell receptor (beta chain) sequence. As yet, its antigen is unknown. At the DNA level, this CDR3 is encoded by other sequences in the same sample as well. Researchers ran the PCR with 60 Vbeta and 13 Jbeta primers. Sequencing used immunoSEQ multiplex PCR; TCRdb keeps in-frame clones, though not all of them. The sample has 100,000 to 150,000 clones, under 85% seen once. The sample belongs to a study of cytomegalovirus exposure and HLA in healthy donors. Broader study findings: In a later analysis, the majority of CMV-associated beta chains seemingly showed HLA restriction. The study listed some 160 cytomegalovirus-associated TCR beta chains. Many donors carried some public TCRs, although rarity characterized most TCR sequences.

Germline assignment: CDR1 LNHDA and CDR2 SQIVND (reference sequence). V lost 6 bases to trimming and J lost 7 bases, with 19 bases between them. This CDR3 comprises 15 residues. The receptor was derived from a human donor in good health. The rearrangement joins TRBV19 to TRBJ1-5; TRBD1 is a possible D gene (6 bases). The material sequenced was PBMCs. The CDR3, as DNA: TGTGCCAGTAGGCTAAACAGGGATCGAAAACAGCCCCAGCATTTT. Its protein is CASRLNRDRKQPQHF.